This TCR beta chain is from a study of T cell repertoires in cytomegalovirus infection. Study details: TCR beta signatures that were public indicated CMV infection and matching HLA type. The study's findings and limits: Dominating the ex vivo response were HLA-C-restricted CMV-specific TCR beta clonotypes. Summed public TCR beta family frequency identified CMV carriers bearing the relevant HLA.

TCRdb analysed the reads with MiXCR anew, one entry per CDR3 protein. The data contain 550,000 to 700,000 distinct CDR3 sequences, 40% of them seen just once; the ten biggest clones take up around 50%. As for this clonotype: Its specificity is unknown.

Trimming cost V 6 bases and J 6 bases; bases outside gene matches: 8. The CDR3 is made up of 14 amino acids. CDR1 is SGHVS and CDR2 is FQNEAQ in the germline V gene. This TCR came from a human donor in good health (CMV status not recorded). Some clones in this sample may be carry-over from other donors' samples. The chain carries TRBV7-8 and TRBJ1-2; 9 nucleotides line up with TRBD1. The source material was cultured PBMCs, sampled from culture after CMV antigen stimulation. The CDR3 DNA is TGTGCCAGCAGGCTCCACAGGACAGGGGATGGCTACACCTTC. Protein product: CASRLHRTGDGYTF.